This T cell receptor beta chain was sequenced during a study of blood T cells in healthy people across ages. Healthy Caucasian individuals from Russia aged about 6 to 100 were enrolled as donors. Overall study results and limits: In older individuals, TCR beta diversity per million T cells was lower, falling roughly linearly with age. Among long-lived donors, naive CD4+ cells were more numerous and diversity higher than in aged donors.

The CDR3 is 14 amino acids. Germline-derived CDR1 and CDR2 are MDHEN and SYDVKM. Alongside a J-beta primer mix, a sample-barcoded 5' primer served in a second PCR lasting about 6 to 12 cycles. Tagging of each cDNA molecule was performed by a template-switch adaptor with 12 random nucleotides. TCRdb re-analysed the 5' RACE reads in MiXCR, keeping a single row per CDR3 protein. The table lists over 600,000 distinct CDR3 sequences, about 42% of them singletons. Concerning this clonotype: Its cognate antigen is unknown.

The clonotype was recovered from a man older than 75 in good health. The V gene is TRBV28, the J gene TRBJ2-5; 8 bases agree with TRBD2. TRBJ2-7 matches the DNA end more closely, so the J call is doubtful. Sequencing used blood. The CDR3 nucleotides read TGTGCCAGCAGCCCGGGGGGGGAGATCTACGAGCAGTACTTC. This translates into CASSPGGEIYEQYF.